One sample yielded the 10 T cell receptor beta chains listed below, sequenced in a study of T cell clones after liver transplantation. Repertoires were generated with immunoSEQ multiplex PCR, while TCRdb's copy carries only in-frame clones and drops some. Of approximately 68,000 clones listed, over 70% are singletons. The sequenced sample was CD4+ T cells from blood, obtained before liver transplant. These receptors were obtained from a human donor who received a liver transplant.

V usage is TRBV7-9 and J usage is TRBJ1-5; unclear D gene. Per germline, CDR1 SEHNR and CDR2 FQNEAQ (reference sequence). This CDR3 has 13 amino acids. V shed 4 bases and J shed 2 bases, with 6 bases lying between them. CDR3 sequence: CASSSYGNQPQHF. The CDR3 coding sequence is TGTGCCAGCAGCTCGTATGGCAATCAGCCCCAGCATTTT. The whole variable domain, filled in from reference TRBV7-9 and TRBJ1-5, reads DTGVSQNPRHKITKRGQNVTFRCDPISEHNRLYWYRQTLGQGPEFLTYFQNEAQLEKSRLLSDRFSAERPKGSFSTLEIQRTEQGDSAMYLCASSSYGNQPQHFGDGTRLSIL.

In this sample, this clone turned up once. The chain is built from TRBV5-1 and TRBJ2-5; D remains unclear. The CDR3 runs 12 residues. CDR1 is SGHRS, CDR2 YFSETQ, per germline. The V end was cut by 4 bases, the J end by 5 bases, with 9 bases between. CDR3 in amino acids: CASSHPRETQYF. CDR3 DNA: TGCGCCAGCAGCCACCCCAGGGAGACCCAGTACTTC. The complete variable domain, with remaining parts taken from reference TRBV5-1 and TRBJ2-5, reads KAGVTQTPRYLIKTRGQQVTLSCSPISGHRSVSWYQQTPGQGLQFLFEYFSETQRNKGNFPGRFSGRQFSNSRSEMNVSTLELGDSALYLCASSHPRETQYFGPGTRLLVL.

The chain employs TRBV7-9 and TRBJ2-5; D might be TRBD2 (5 bases). The CDR3 runs to 14 residues. The ends were cut back, 2 bases at V and 0 bases at J, with 7 bases in the middle. CDR1 SEHNR and CDR2 FQNEAQ come from the germline V gene (reference sequence). Here the CDR3 DNA reads TGTGCCAGCAGCTTAAGGGAGTACCAAGAGACCCAGTACTTC. This translates into CASSLREYQETQYF.

V is TRBV19 and J is TRBJ2-5; TRBD2 is a possible D gene (6 bases). Trimming pared 6 bases from V and 7 bases from J, leaving 18 bases between. The germline gives CDR1 LNHDA, CDR2 SQIVND (reference sequence). This CDR3 has 14 amino acids. As DNA, the CDR3 is TGTGCCAGTAGCCCTGGGGGGACTCCCAGGACCCAGTACTTC. Its translation: CASSPGGTPRTQYF.

This chain uses TRBV4-1 with TRBJ1-3; possibly TRBD1 for D (6 bases). The length of the CDR3 is 16 residues. Trimming cost V 1 base and J 0 bases, with 10 bases left between them. Germline CDR1 MGHRA, CDR2 YSYEKL. DNA of the CDR3: TGCGCCAGCAGCCAAGGAAGGGGGTACTCTGGAAACACCATATATTTT. Its protein product is CASSQGRGYSGNTIYF.

The chain couples TRBV29-1 to TRBJ2-7; 8 bases align to TRBD2. The CDR3 loop spans 12 amino acids. The germline gives CDR1 SQVTM, CDR2 ANQGSEA. Losses at the gene ends were 4 bases for V and 7 bases for J; bases not matched to a gene: 6. CDR3: CSVAGTSGEQYF. The CDR3 bases are TGCAGCGTTGCGGGAACTAGCGGTGAGCAGTACTTC.

This chain connects TRBV28 to TRBJ2-1, with 8 bases matching TRBD1. The V gene end was trimmed by 6 bases and the J gene end by 3 bases; junction bases not matched to a gene: 13. Germline assignment: CDR1 MDHEN and CDR2 SYDVKM. The length of the CDR3 is 17 residues. CDR3 nucleotides: TGTGCCAGCAGGACCCGGACAGGGTGGGGCTACTACAATGAGCAGTTCTTC. The encoded protein is CASRTRTGWGYYNEQFF.

The V call is TRBV1, the J call TRBJ2-2; TRBD1 reflects the table's D call only, with no check against the DNA. TRBV1 counts as a pseudogene. The length of the CDR3 is 19 residues. The CDR3 nucleotides read TGCACCAGCAGCCAAACGTCCGGCGCAGGGGATTCGAACACCGGGGAGCTGTTTTTT. It encodes CTSSQTSGAGDSNTGELFF.

The rearrangement joins TRBV5-1 to TRBJ2-4; D is possibly TRBD1 or TRBD2 (5 bases each). V lost 0 bases and J lost 8, with 12 bases in between. The CDR3 is made up of 14 amino acids. The V gene's germline CDR1 is SGHRS and CDR2 YFSETQ. As DNA, the CDR3 is TGCGCCAGCAGCTTGGGGTCCCAGGGAGACATTCAGTACTTC. Encoded protein: CASSLGSQGDIQYF.

The chain combines TRBV28 with TRBJ2-5; 8 nucleotides agree with TRBD2. The CDR3 loop spans 13 amino acids. Looked up from germline, CDR1 is MDHEN and CDR2 is SYDVKM. V dropped 4 bases and J dropped 5; count of bases not matched to a gene: 3. The CDR3 coding sequence is TGTGCCAGCAGTTCAGCGGGAGTGGAGACCCAGTACTTC. Translating it yields CASSSAGVETQYF.